This passage covers 14 T cell receptor beta chains from one sample sequenced in a study of T cell repertoires in cytomegalovirus infection. These receptors have no known antigen. One entry per CDR3 protein results from TCRdb running MiXCR on the reads. The profile shows approximately 110,000 distinct CDR3 sequences, about 40% of them singletons. The input for sequencing was CD8+ T cells from cultured PBMCs, taken from culture after CMV antigen stimulation. These TCRs come from a human donor in good health (CMV status not recorded). Some clones in this sample may be carry-over from other donors' samples.

This clonotype was picked up many times. The rearrangement joins TRBV11-2 to TRBJ2-1; weak D call: TRBD2 (5 bases). V lost 2 bases and J 3 bases, leaving 14 bases between the germline ends. The CDR3 has 16 amino acids. Germline V gene data show CDR1 as SGHAT and CDR2 as FQNNGV. CDR3 loop: CASSLWVTADYNEQFF. The CDR3 coding sequence is TGTGCCAGCAGCTTATGGGTCACAGCGGACTACAATGAGCAGTTCTTC.

This clonotype was observed a few times. The rearrangement joins TRBV11-2 to TRBJ2-1; 7 bases align to TRBD2. The germline gives CDR1 SGHAT, CDR2 FQNNGV. There are 15 residues in the CDR3. J gave up 6 bases and V 5 bases, and 10 bases lay outside the gene matches. CDR3 amino acids: CASSTGTTRSNEQFF. CDR3 bases: TGTGCCAGCAGCACTGGGACTACCCGCAGCAATGAGCAGTTCTTC.

The rearrangement uses TRBV9 and TRBJ1-1; D uncertain. The ends were cut back, 4 bases at V and 0 bases at J, with 13 bases in the middle. Germline assignment: CDR1 SGDLS and CDR2 YYNGEE. This CDR3 has 15 amino acids. CDR3 sequence reads: CASSFQTVMNTEAFF. The CDR3 region has the DNA TGTGCCAGCAGCTTCCAGACGGTAATGAACACTGAAGCTTTCTTT.

This chain uses TRBV7-6 with TRBJ1-1; D not certain. Germline assignment: CDR1 SGHVS and CDR2 FNYEAQ. The CDR3 has 13 residues. V lost 2 bases and J 10 bases, leaving 14 bases between the germline ends. The CDR3 loop reads CASSLTANTLAFF. The CDR3 DNA follows: TGTGCCAGCAGCTTAACCGCGAACACTTTAGCTTTCTTT.

The sample holds many counts of this clonotype. The rearrangement links TRBV7-3 to TRBJ2-2; TRBD1 might be the D (5 bases). V lost 3 bases to trimming and J lost 6 bases, with 8 bases between them. The V gene's germline CDR1 is SGHTA and CDR2 FQGTGA. CDR3 length equals 13 residues. The CDR3 spells CASSFDRAGELFF. For the CDR3, the DNA is TGTGCCAGCAGCTTCGACAGAGCCGGGGAGCTGTTTTTT.

V usage is TRBV12-3 or TRBV12-4 and J usage is TRBJ1-1, with a possible D match to TRBD1 (5 bases). Trimming stripped 6 bases from V and 4 bases from J, with 15 bases between. This CDR3 spans 14 amino acids. Here the CDR3 reads CASSFPGGGTEAFF. The CDR3 nucleotides read TGTGCCAGCAGCTTCCCAGGTGGGGGCACTGAAGCTTTCTTT.

J is TRBJ1-3 and V is TRBV27, with D possibly matching TRBD1 (5 bases). V was cut by 0 bases and J by 2 bases, with 8 bases left in between. Germline V gives CDR1 MNHEY, CDR2 SMNVEV (reference sequence). This CDR3 is 15 amino acids long. CDR3: CASSLSSGPGNTIYF. CDR3 nucleotide sequence: TGTGCCAGCAGTTTATCCTCGGGGCCTGGAAACACCATATATTTT.

This chain connects TRBV7-8 to TRBJ1-1, with 7 bases aligning to TRBD1. Per the germline V gene, CDR1 is SGHVS and CDR2 is FQNEAQ. Losses at the gene ends were 5 bases for V and 0 bases for J; bases not matched to a gene: 6. The CDR3 extends over 15 amino acids. The DNA of the CDR3 is TGTGCCAGCAGCCCGACAGGGCTTATGAACACTGAAGCTTTCTTT. Translated: CASSPTGLMNTEAFF.

The rearrangement uses TRBV12-3 or TRBV12-4 and TRBJ1-3, with D perhaps TRBD1 (6 bases). Trimming removed 8 bases at V and 0 bases at J, with 17 bases between. The CDR3 has 16 residues. The DNA for the CDR3 is TGTGCCAGCGCCGAGGGGGATTTCTACTCTGGAAACACCATATATTTT. This gives the protein CASAEGDFYSGNTIYF.

The rearrangement links TRBV2 to TRBJ1-4; D is undetermined. Per the germline V gene, CDR1 is SNHLY and CDR2 is FYNNEI. V lost 1 base, J lost 5 bases, and 8 bases lay in between. The CDR3 spans 14 residues. For the CDR3, the DNA is TGTGCCAGCAGTGAAGGGACGGGGAATGAAAAACTGTTTTTT. This translates into CASSEGTGNEKLFF.

The chain recombines TRBV12-3 or TRBV12-4 with TRBJ1-2; 7 bases align to TRBD1. This CDR3 contains 15 residues. V shed 4 bases and J 5 bases; nucleotides not matched to a gene: 10. CDR3 in DNA: TGTGCCAGCAGTTCCCTTGACAGGGCAGGGTATGGCTACACCTTC. This gives the protein CASSSLDRAGYGYTF.

This clonotype showed up many times. The CDR3 spells CASSQVQGIDQPQHF. In DNA form, the CDR3 reads TGTGCCAGCAGCCAAGTACAGGGTATCGATCAGCCCCAGCATTTT. The chain is built from TRBV4-2 and TRBJ1-5, with D perhaps matching TRBD1 (6 bases). This CDR3 is built from 15 residues. Germline V gives CDR1 LGHNA, CDR2 YNFKEQ. Trimming took off 1 base at V and 5 bases at J, with 12 bases between the two ends.

This clonotype was recorded a few times. The chain carries TRBV12-3 or TRBV12-4 and TRBJ2-3; 8 bases map to TRBD2. This CDR3 has 15 amino acids. V dropped 7 bases and J dropped 0; count of bases not matched to a gene: 6. CDR3 loop: CASTSERGSTDTQYF. The CDR3 coding sequence is TGTGCCAGCACCTCTGAGCGGGGGAGCACAGATACGCAGTATTTT.

V gene TRBV7-9 combines with J gene TRBJ2-1; 7 bases match TRBD1. Germline V lookup: CDR1 SEHNR, CDR2 FQNEAQ (reference sequence). Germline trimming cut 0 bases from V and 6 bases from J; bases unmatched to any gene: 5. The CDR3 is 15 amino acids. DNA for the CDR3: TGTGCCAGCAGCTTAGCAGGGGGCGTCTCCAATGAGCAGTTCTTC. Protein: CASSLAGGVSNEQFF.